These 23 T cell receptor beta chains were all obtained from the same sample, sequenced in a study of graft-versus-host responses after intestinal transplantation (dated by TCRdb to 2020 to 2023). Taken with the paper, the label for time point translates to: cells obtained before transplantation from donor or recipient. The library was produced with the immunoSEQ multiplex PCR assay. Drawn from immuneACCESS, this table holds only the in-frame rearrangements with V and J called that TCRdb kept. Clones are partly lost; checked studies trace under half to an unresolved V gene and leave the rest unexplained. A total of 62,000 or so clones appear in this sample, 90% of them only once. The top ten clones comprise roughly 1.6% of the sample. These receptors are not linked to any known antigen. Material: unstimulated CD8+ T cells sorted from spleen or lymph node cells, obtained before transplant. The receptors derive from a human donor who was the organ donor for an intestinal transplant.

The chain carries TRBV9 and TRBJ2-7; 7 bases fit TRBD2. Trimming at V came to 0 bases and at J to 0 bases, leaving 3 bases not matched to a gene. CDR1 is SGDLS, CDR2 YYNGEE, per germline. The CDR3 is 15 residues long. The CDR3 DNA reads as TGTGCCAGCAGCGTAGGGCTAGCGGACTCCTACGAGCAGTACTTC. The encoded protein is CASSVGLADSYEQYF.

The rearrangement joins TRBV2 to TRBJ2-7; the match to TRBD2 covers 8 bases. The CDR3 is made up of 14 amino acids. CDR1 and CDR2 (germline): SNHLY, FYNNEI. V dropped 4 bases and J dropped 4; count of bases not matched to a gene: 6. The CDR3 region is CASSGSGSNYEQYF. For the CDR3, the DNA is TGTGCCAGCAGTGGAAGCGGGAGTAATTACGAGCAGTACTTC. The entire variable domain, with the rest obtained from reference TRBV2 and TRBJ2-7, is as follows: EPEVTQTPSHQVTQMGQEVILRCVPISNHLYFYWYRQILGQKVEFLVSFYNNEISEKSEIFDDQFSVERPDGSNFTLKIRSTKLEDSAMYFCASSGSGSNYEQYFGPGTRLTVT.

CDR3 loop: CASGGQLTLEQYF. In DNA form, the CDR3 reads TGTGCCAGCGGTGGACAGTTAACACTCGAGCAGTACTTC. The J gene is TRBJ2-7, the V gene TRBV27, with D possibly matching TRBD1 (6 bases). This CDR3 contains 13 residues. The V gene lost 8 bases and the J gene lost 6 bases, with 17 bases spanning the gap. Germline CDR1 reads MNHEY; CDR2 reads SMNVEV (reference sequence).

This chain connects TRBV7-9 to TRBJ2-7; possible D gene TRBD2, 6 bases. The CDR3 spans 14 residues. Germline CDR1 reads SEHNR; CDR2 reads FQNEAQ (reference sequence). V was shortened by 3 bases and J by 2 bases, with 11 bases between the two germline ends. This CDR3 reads CASSLGTDTYEQYF. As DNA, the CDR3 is TGTGCCAGCAGCTTGGGGACTGATACCTACGAGCAGTACTTC.

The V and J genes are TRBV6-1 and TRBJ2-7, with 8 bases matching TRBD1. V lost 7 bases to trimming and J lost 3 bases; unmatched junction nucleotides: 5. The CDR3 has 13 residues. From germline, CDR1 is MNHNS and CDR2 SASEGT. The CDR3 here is CASMGDRSYEQYF. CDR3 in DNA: TGTGCCAGCATGGGGGACAGGAGCTACGAGCAGTACTTC.

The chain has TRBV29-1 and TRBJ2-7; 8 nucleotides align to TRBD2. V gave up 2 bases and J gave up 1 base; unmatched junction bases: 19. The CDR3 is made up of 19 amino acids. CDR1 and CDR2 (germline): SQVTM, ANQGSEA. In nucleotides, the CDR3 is TGCAGCGTTGAATCGGGGGTAGTGATAGCGGGATACAGTTCCTACGAGCAGTACTTC. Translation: CSVESGVVIAGYSSYEQYF.

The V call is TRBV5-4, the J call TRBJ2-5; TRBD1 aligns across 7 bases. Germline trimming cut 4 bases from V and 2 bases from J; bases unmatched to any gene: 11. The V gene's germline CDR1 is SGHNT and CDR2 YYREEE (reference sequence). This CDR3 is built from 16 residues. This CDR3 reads CASSPDRDLSQETQYF. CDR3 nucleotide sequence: TGTGCCAGCAGCCCAGACAGGGACCTCAGTCAAGAGACCCAGTACTTC.

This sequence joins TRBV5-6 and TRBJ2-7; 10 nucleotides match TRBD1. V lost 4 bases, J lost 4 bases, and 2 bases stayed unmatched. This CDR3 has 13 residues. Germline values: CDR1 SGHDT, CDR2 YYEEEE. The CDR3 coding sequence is TGTGCCAGCAGCGGGACAGGGGTGTACGAGCAGTACTTC. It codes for CASSGTGVYEQYF.

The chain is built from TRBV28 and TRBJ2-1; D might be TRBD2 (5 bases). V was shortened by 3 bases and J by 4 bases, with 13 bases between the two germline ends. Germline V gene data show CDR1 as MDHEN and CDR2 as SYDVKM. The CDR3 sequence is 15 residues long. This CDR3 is CASSFGRVTYNEQFF. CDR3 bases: TGTGCCAGCAGTTTCGGGCGGGTTACTTACAATGAGCAGTTCTTC.

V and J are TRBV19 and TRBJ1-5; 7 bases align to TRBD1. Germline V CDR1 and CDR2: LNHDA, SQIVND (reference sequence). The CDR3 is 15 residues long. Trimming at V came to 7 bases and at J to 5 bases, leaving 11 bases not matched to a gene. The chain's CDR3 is CASTLTGRRDQPQHF. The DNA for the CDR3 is TGTGCCAGTACCTTGACAGGGAGGAGGGATCAGCCCCAGCATTTT.

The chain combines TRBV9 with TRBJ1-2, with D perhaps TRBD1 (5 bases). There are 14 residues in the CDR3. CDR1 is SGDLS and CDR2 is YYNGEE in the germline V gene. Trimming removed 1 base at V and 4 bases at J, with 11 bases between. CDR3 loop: CASSVSQGSYGYTF. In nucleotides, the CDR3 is TGTGCCAGCAGCGTATCCCAGGGCAGCTATGGCTACACCTTC.

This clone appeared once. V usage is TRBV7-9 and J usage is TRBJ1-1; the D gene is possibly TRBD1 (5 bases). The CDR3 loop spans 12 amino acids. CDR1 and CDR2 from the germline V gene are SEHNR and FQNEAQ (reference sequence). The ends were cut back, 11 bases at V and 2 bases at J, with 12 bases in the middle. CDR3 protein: CACGTHNTEAFF. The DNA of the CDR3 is TGTGCCTGCGGGACTCATAACACTGAAGCTTTCTTT.

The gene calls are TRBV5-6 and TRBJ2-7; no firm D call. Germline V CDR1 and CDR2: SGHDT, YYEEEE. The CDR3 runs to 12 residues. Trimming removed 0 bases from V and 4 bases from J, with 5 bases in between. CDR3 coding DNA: TGTGCCAGCAGCTTGGACCTATACGAGCAGTACTTC. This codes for CASSLDLYEQYF.

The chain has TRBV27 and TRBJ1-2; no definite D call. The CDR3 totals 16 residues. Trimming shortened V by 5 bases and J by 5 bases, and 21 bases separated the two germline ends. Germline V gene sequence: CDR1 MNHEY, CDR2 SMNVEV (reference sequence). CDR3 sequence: CASSPSWSEVKYGYTF. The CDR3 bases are TGTGCCAGCAGTCCCAGTTGGTCGGAGGTAAAGTATGGCTACACCTTC.

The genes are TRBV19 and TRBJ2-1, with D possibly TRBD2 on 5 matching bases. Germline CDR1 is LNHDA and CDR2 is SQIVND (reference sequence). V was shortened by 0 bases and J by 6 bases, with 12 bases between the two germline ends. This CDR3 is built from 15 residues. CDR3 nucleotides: TGTGCCAGTAGTATAGAAACTAGGTTTTCCAATGAGCAGTTCTTC. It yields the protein CASSIETRFSNEQFF.

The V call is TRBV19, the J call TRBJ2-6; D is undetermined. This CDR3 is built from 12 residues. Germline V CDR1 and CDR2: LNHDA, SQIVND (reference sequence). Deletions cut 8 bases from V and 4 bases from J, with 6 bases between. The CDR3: CASEAGANVLTF. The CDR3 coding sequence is TGTGCCAGTGAGGCGGGGGCCAACGTCCTGACTTTC.

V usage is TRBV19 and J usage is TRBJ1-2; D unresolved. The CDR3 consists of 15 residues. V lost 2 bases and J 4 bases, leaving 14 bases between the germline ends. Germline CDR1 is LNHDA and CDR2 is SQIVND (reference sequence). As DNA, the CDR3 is TGTGCCAGTAGTATACGGGGAATACGCGCCTATGGCTACACCTTC. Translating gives CASSIRGIRAYGYTF.

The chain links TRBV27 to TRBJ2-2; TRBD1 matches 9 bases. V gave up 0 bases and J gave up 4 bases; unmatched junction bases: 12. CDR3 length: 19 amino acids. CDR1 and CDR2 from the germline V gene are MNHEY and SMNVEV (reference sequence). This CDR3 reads CASSLSPGQGPSGTGELFF. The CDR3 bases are TGTGCCAGCAGTTTATCCCCGGGACAGGGCCCAAGTGGCACCGGGGAGCTGTTTTTT.

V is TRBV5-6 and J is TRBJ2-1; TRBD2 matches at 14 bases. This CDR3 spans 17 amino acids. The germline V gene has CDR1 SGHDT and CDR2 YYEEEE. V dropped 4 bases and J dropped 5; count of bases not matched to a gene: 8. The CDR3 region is CASSRLAGGLRHNEQFF. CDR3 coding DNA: TGTGCCAGCAGCCGACTAGCGGGAGGGCTCCGACACAATGAGCAGTTCTTC.

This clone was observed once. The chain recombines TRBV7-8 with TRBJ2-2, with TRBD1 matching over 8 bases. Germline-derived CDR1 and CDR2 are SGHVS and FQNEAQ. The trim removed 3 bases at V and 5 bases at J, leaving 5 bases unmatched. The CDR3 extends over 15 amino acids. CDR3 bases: TGTGCCAGCAGCTTTTTAACAGGGGGTACCGGGGAGCTGTTTTTT. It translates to CASSFLTGGTGELFF.

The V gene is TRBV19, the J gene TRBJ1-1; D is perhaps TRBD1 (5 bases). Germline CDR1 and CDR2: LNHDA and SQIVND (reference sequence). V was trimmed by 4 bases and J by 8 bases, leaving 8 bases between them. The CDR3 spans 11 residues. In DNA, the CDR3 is TGTGCCAGTAGTAGCGGGACGGAAGCTTTCTTT. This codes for CASSSGTEAFF. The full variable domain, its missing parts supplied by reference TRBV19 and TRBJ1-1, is DGGITQSPKYLFRKEGQNVTLSCEQNLNHDAMYWYRQDPGQGLRLIYYSQIVNDFQKGDIAEGYSVSREKKESFPLTVTSAQKNPTAFYLCASSSGTEAFFGQGTRLTVV.

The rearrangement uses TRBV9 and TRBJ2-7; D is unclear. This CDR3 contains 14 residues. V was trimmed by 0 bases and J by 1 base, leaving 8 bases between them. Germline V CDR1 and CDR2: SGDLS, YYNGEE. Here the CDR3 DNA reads TGTGCCAGCAGCGTAGCCGTCGGGTCCTACGAGCAGTACTTC. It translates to CASSVAVGSYEQYF.

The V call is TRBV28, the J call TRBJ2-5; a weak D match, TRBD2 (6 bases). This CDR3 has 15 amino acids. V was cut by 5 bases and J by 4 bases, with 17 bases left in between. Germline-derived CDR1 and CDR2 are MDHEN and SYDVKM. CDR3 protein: CASSGGNRRGETQYF. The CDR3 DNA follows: TGTGCCAGCAGTGGGGGGAACAGGAGGGGAGAGACCCAGTACTTC.